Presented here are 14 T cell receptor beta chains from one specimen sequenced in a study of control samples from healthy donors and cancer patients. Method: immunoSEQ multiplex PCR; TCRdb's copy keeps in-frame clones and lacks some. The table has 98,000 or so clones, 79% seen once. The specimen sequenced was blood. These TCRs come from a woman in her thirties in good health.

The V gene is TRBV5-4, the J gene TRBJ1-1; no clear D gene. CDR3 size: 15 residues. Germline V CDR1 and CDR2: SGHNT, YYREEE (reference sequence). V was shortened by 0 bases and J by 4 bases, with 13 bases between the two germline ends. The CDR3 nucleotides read TGTGCCAGCAGCTTGGGTGGCCCCCCCAGCACTGAAGCTTTCTTT. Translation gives CASSLGGPPSTEAFF.

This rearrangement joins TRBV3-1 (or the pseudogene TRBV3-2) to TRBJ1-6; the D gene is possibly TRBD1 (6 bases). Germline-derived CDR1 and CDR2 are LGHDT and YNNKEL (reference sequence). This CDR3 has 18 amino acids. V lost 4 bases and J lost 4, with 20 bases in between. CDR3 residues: CASSPWGGGREYNSPLHF. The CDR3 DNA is TGTGCCAGCAGCCCATGGGGGGGCGGTCGCGAGTATAATTCACCCCTCCACTTT.

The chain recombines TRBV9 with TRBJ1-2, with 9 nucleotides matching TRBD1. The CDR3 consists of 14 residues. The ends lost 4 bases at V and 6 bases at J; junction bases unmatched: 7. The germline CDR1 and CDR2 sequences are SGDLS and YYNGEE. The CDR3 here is CASSLLQGADGYTF. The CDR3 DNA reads TGTGCCAGCAGCCTACTACAGGGGGCGGATGGCTACACCTTC.

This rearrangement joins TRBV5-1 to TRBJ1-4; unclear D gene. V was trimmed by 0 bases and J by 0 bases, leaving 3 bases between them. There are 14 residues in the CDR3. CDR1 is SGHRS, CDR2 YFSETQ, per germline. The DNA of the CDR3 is TGCGCCAGCAGCTTGGGGACAACTAATGAAAAACTGTTTTTT. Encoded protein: CASSLGTTNEKLFF.

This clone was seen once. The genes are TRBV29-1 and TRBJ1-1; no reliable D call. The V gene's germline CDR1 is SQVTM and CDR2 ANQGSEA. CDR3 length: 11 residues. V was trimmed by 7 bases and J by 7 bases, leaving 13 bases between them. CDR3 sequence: CSDYVGLEAFF. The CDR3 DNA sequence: TGCAGCGATTACGTAGGCCTTGAAGCTTTCTTT. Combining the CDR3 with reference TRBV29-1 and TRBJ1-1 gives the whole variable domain SAVISQKPSRDICQRGTSLTIQCQVDSQVTMMFWYRQQPGQSLTLIATANQGSEATYESGFVIDKFPISRPNLTFSTLTVSNMSPEDSSIYLCSDYVGLEAFFGQGTRLTVV.

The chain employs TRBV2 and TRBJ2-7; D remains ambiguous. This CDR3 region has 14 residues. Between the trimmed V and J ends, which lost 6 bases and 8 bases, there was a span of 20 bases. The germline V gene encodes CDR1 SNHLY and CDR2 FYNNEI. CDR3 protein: CASRRNQVNLKQYF. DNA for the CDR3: TGTGCCAGCAGGAGAAACCAGGTGAACCTGAAGCAGTACTTC.

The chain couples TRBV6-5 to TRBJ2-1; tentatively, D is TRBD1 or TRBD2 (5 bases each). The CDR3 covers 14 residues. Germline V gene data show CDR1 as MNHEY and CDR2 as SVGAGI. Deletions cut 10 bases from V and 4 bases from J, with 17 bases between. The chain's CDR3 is CATYSSGGYNEQFF. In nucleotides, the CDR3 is TGTGCCACCTACTCCAGTGGGGGATACAATGAGCAGTTCTTC.

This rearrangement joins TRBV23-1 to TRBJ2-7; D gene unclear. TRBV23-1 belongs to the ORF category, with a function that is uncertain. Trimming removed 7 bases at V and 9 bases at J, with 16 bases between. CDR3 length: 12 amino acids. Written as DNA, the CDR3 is TGCGCCAGCACACGACTTAGGGCTGTGCAGTACTTC. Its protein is CASTRLRAVQYF.

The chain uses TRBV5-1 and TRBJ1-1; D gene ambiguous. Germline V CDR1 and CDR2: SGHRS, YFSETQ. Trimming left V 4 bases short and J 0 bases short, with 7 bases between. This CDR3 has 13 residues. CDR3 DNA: TGCGCCAGCAGCGCCAGAATGAACACTGAAGCTTTCTTT. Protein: CASSARMNTEAFF.

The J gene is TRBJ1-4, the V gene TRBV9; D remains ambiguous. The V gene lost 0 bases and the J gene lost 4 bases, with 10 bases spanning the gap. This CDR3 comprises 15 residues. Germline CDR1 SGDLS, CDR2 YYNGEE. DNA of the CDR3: TGTGCCAGCAGCGTAGGTCAGGCTCTTAATGAAAAACTGTTTTTT. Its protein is CASSVGQALNEKLFF.

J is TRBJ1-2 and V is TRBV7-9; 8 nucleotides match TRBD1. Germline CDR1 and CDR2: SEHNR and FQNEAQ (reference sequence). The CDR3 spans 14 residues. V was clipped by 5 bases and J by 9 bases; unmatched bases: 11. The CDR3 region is CASSIGQGNVRYTF. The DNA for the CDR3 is TGTGCCAGCAGCATCGGACAGGGCAATGTGCGCTACACCTTC.

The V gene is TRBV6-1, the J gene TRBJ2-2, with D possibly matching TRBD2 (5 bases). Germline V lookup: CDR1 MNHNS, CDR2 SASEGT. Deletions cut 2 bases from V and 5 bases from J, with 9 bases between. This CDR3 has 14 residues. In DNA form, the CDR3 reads TGTGCCAGCAGTGAAAACGGGGAAACCGGGGAGCTGTTTTTT. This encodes CASSENGETGELFF.

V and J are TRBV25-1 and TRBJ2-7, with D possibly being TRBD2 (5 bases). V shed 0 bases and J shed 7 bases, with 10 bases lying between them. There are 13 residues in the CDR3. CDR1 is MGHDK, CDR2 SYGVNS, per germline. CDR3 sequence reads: CASSEYPGSEQYF. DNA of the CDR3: TGTGCCAGCAGTGAATATCCGGGATCGGAGCAGTACTTC.

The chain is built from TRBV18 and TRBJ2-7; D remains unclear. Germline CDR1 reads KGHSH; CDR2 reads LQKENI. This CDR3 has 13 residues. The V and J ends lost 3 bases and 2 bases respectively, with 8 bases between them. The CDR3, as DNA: TGTGCCAGCTCACCTATTGCAGCCTACGAGCAGTACTTC. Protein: CASSPIAAYEQYF.